Included here is one TCR beta chain sequence, with context. What it recognizes is unknown. Germline assignment: CDR1 MNHEY and CDR2 SMNVEV (reference sequence). The CDR3 runs to 16 residues. V was trimmed by 4 bases and J by 1 base, leaving 16 bases between them. The data originate from a study of T cells after yellow fever vaccination. The TCR cDNA carried a universal primer site and UMIs from 5'RACE template switching. TCRdb passed the 5' RACE reads through MiXCR, listing each CDR3 protein once. The data hold about 74,000 distinct CDR3 sequences, with roughly 6.9% observed a single time. Study outcomes and limitations: Repertoires obtained by FACS sorting could include abundant clonotypes that entered as contaminants from the bulk population.

The sequence was obtained from a man between 18 and 35 years old who received the YFV17D yellow fever vaccine. The sample in question was CD8+ T cells sorted from PBMCs, obtained about 5 days after the first yellow fever vaccination. This chain connects TRBV27 to TRBJ1-1; unclear D gene. CDR3 bases: TGTGCCAGCAGTTCCTTAAGTAGGGCCCCGAACACTGAAGCTTTCTTT. Translated, it gives CASSSLSRAPNTEAFF.